The 14 T cell receptor beta chains below were found in one sample sequenced in a study of a mutant IDH1 vaccine in newly diagnosed glioma. Time point given: week 23, last vaccination. Each vaccine dose was 300 ug of mutant IDH1 20-mer peptide, with topical imiquimod. No antigen has been identified for these receptors. The table came from immunoSEQ multiplex PCR; TCRdb's copy has only in-frame clones and leaves some out. The sample has 30,000 to 40,000 clones; 75% to 85% are singletons. The starting material was PBMCs, obtained from a glioma patient whose treatment included an IDH1 peptide vaccine. The receptors originated from a middle-aged man with glioma.

The rearrangement uses TRBV5-1 and TRBJ2-7; possible D gene TRBD1, 5 bases. The CDR3 length is 11 residues. The germline V and J ends were trimmed by 5 bases and 5 bases, with 8 bases remaining between them. Per germline, CDR1 SGHRS and CDR2 YFSETQ. Here the CDR3 DNA reads TGCGCCAGCAGAGCAGGGAACGAGCAGTACTTC. Protein product: CASRAGNEQYF.

This chain links TRBV11-3 with TRBJ2-6; the match to TRBD2 covers 8 bases. Germline V gives CDR1 SGHNT, CDR2 YENEEA. The CDR3 covers 16 residues. Germline trimming cut 4 bases from V and 0 bases from J; bases unmatched to any gene: 2. Here the CDR3 reads CASSSGGASGANVLTF. CDR3 in DNA: TGTGCCAGCAGCTCCGGGGGGGCCTCTGGGGCCAACGTCCTGACTTTC.

The rearrangement links TRBV9 to TRBJ2-1; D gene unclear. CDR1 is SGDLS and CDR2 is YYNGEE in the germline V gene. V was cut by 3 bases and J by 0 bases, with 13 bases left in between. The CDR3 is 16 residues long. CDR3 region: CASSALTPSSYNEQFF. The CDR3 DNA sequence: TGTGCCAGCAGCGCTCTGACCCCGAGCTCCTACAATGAGCAGTTCTTC.

The gene calls are TRBV5-5 and TRBJ2-3, with TRBD2 matching over 7 bases. This CDR3 is 14 amino acids long. The germline gives CDR1 SGHKS, CDR2 YYEKEE (reference sequence). V lost 5 bases, J lost 2 bases, and 5 bases stayed unmatched. Here the CDR3 DNA reads TGTGCCAGCAGGAGCGGGACCTCCACAGATACGCAGTATTTT. Amino acids: CASRSGTSTDTQYF.

The CDR3 nucleotides read TGTGCCAGCAGTCACGGACAGACCCACGAGCAGTACTTC. Encoded protein: CASSHGQTHEQYF. The chain joins TRBV6-5 to TRBJ2-7; D perhaps matches TRBD1 (6 bases). The germline gives CDR1 MNHEY, CDR2 SVGAGI. This CDR3 is 13 amino acids long. V lost 5 bases and J lost 5, with 13 bases in between.

This clone was observed a handful of times. The J gene is TRBJ1-5, the V gene TRBV7-2; TRBD1 agrees at 8 bases. Germline V gene sequence: CDR1 SGHTA, CDR2 FQGNSA. The V segment lost 2 bases and the J segment 5 bases; nucleotides outside the gene matches: 5. The CDR3 contains 15 residues. The CDR3 DNA reads TGTGCCAGCAGCTTATGGGCAGGGGGCGATCAGCCCCAGCATTTT. This translates into CASSLWAGGDQPQHF.

The chain combines TRBV7-9 with TRBJ2-7; 8 bases map to TRBD2. The V gene's germline CDR1 is SEHNR and CDR2 FQNEAQ (reference sequence). V shed 7 bases, J shed 6 bases, and the junction held 5 bases outside the gene matches. The CDR3 loop spans 12 amino acids. CDR3 nucleotide sequence: TGTGCCAGCAACTCGGGAGGGGCCGAGCAGTACTTC. This translates into CASNSGGAEQYF.

The rearrangement joins TRBV4-2 to TRBJ2-5; D remains ambiguous. The J call may be mistaken, given a closer DNA end match to TRBJ2-7. This CDR3 contains 14 residues. From germline, CDR1 is LGHNA and CDR2 YNFKEQ. The CDR3 DNA reads as TGTGCCAGCAGCCAAGATATAGGCCGATACGAGCAGTACTTC. It translates to CASSQDIGRYEQYF.

V gene TRBV12-5 combines with J gene TRBJ2-7, with 7 nucleotides matching TRBD2. CDR1 LGHNT and CDR2 FRNRAP come from the germline V gene. The CDR3 spans 15 residues. Germline trimming cut 0 bases from V and 3 bases from J; bases unmatched to any gene: 5. The chain's CDR3 is CASGLVLSGDYEQYF. As DNA, the CDR3 is TGTGCTAGTGGTTTGGTACTAAGCGGGGACTACGAGCAGTACTTC.

This chain links TRBV9 with TRBJ1-3; D uncertain. The CDR3 loop spans 16 amino acids. Germline CDR1 SGDLS, CDR2 YYNGEE. The ends were cut back, 3 bases at V and 0 bases at J, with 13 bases in the middle. The CDR3: CASSDLDGPSGNTIYF. The CDR3 DNA reads as TGTGCCAGCAGCGACCTCGACGGACCCTCTGGAAACACCATATATTTT.

This chain uses TRBV18 with TRBJ2-7; D perhaps matches TRBD2 (6 bases). The CDR3 has 12 amino acids. Trimming removed 6 bases from V and 5 bases from J, with 11 bases in between. CDR1 and CDR2 from the germline V gene are KGHSH and LQKENI. The CDR3, as DNA: TGTGCCAGCTCGGGGGGTCTCCACGAGCAGTACTTC. This codes for CASSGGLHEQYF.

This rearrangement joins TRBV28 to TRBJ2-1; D gene uncertain. Germline values: CDR1 MDHEN, CDR2 SYDVKM. V lost 3 bases and J lost 1, with 4 bases in between. The CDR3 sequence is 13 residues long. CDR3 in DNA: TGTGCCAGCAGTTTCGGGTCCTACAATGAGCAGTTCTTC. This encodes CASSFGSYNEQFF.

V gene TRBV7-9 combines with J gene TRBJ2-7; D is ambiguous. V lost 0 bases, J lost 4 bases, and 4 bases lay in between. The CDR3 is made up of 12 amino acids. Germline V CDR1 and CDR2: SEHNR, FQNEAQ (reference sequence). This chain's CDR3 is CASSLAHYEQYF. The CDR3 DNA is TGTGCCAGCAGCTTAGCGCATTACGAGCAGTACTTC.

The rearrangement joins TRBV4-3 to TRBJ1-5; tentative D call: TRBD1 (5 bases). Trimming stripped 4 bases from V and 6 bases from J, with 19 bases between. This CDR3 contains 16 residues. Per the germline V gene, CDR1 is LGHNA and CDR2 is YSLEER. CDR3 DNA sequence: TGCGCCAGCAGCCCCGCTTTGGGCGGGGCCGGTCAGCCCCAGCATTTT. Encoded protein: CASSPALGGAGQPQHF.